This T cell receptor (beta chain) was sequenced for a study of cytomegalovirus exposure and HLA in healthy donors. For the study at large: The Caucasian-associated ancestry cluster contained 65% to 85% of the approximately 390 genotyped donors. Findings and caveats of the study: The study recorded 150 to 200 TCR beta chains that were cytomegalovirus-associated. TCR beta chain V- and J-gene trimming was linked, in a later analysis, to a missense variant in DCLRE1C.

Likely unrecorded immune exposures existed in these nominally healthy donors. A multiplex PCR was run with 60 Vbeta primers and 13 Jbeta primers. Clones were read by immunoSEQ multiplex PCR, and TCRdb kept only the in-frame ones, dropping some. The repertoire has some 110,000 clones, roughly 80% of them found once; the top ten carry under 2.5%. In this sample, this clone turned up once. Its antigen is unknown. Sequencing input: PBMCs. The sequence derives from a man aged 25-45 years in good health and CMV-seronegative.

CDR3 in DNA: TGTGCCAGCAGCTTAGACTGGGGCCCCTCCTACGAGCAGTACTTC. Protein: CASSLDWGPSYEQYF. V and J are TRBV11-2 and TRBJ2-7; D perhaps matches TRBD1 (5 bases). The CDR3 totals 15 residues. In germline, CDR1 is SGHAT, CDR2 FQNNGV. Between the trimmed V and J ends, which lost 0 bases and 0 bases, there was a span of 9 bases.